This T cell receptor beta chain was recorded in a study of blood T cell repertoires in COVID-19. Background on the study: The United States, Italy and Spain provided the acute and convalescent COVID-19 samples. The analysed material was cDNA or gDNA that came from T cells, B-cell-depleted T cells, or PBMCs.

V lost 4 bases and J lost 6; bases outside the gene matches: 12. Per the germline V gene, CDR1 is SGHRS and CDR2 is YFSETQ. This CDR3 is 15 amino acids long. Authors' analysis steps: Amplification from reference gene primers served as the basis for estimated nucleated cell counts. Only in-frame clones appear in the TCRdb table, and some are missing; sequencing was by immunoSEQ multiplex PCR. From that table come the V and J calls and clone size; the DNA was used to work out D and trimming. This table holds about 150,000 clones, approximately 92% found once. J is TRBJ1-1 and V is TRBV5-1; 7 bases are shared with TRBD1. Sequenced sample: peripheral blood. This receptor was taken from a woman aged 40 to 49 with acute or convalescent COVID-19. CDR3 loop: CASSQRQGPGAEAFF. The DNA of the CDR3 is TGCGCCAGCAGCCAAAGACAGGGACCTGGGGCTGAAGCTTTCTTT.